The rows below give T cell receptor beta chains drawn from one sample of a study of radiotherapy plus CTLA-4 blockade in lung cancer. The assay was immunoSEQ multiplex PCR, and TCRdb's table has in-frame clones only and misses some. The table includes tens of thousands of clones, about 88% detected once. The sequencing used peripheral blood, collected from a patient treated with radiotherapy plus ipilimumab. The origin of the receptors is a human donor with non-small cell lung cancer whose response to radiotherapy plus ipilimumab could not be evaluated. CDR3s include the opening cysteine and the closing phenylalanine or tryptophan. The D gene is left open where the match is weak. Not every row has a clone size; where given, it reads once, few, many or a size class.

d_gene,j_gene,v_gene,abundance,CDR3nt,CDR3aa
TRBD1,TRBJ2-3,TRBV28,few,TGTGCCAGCAGACTGGACAGGGGGACGCAGTATTTT,CASRLDRGTQYF
TRBD1,TRBJ2-5,TRBV5-1,.,TGCGCCAGCAGCTCGGTAGGGACAGGGGCCTCACAAGAGACCCAGTACTTC,CASSSVGTGASQETQYF
TRBD1,TRBJ1-1,TRBV5-1,once,TGCGCCAGCAGCGCGGGACAGGCTATTGAAGCTTTCTTT,CASSAGQAIEAFF
.,TRBJ2-7,TRBV28,.,TGTGCCAGCAGTTTACACTACGAGCAGTACTTC,CASSLHYEQYF
TRBD1,TRBJ1-2,TRBV29-1,.,TGCAGCGTTTCACCGGGACAGGGAAGCTATGGCTACACCTTC,CSVSPGQGSYGYTF
TRBD1,TRBJ1-2,TRBV28,.,TGTGCCAGCAGGCCCACAGGGGGGACTAACTATGGCTACACCTTC,CASRPTGGTNYGYTF
TRBD1,TRBJ2-6,TRBV18,once,TGTGCCAGCTCACCTGGGACAGGGGTCTTTGGGGCCAACGTCCTGACTTTC,CASSPGTGVFGANVLTF
TRBD2,TRBJ2-1,TRBV5-6,.,TGTGCCAGCAGCTTGGCACTAGCGGGCTTCTACAATGAGCAGTTCTTC,CASSLALAGFYNEQFF
.,TRBJ2-1,TRBV2,.,TGTGCCAGCACAGGGGCAAGTGAGCAGTTCTTC,CASTGASEQFF
.,TRBJ2-5,TRBV10-1,.,TGCGCCAGCCTACTAGGGCGGATTCGGGAGACCCAGTACTTC,CASLLGRIRETQYF
.,TRBJ1-1,TRBV4-1,few,TGCGCCAGCAGCCAAAATTTCGGGGTCGACACTGAAGCTTTCTTT,CASSQNFGVDTEAFF
TRBD2,TRBJ2-3,TRBV13,.,TGTGCCAGCAGCTCCTCTCTAGCGGGGGGGCCCCTACGCACAGATACGCAGTATTTT,CASSSSLAGGPLRTDTQYF
.,TRBJ2-6,TRBV5-1,.,TGCGCCAGCAGCTTTGAGGCGGGCTCTGGGGCCAACGTCCTGACTTTC,CASSFEAGSGANVLTF
.,TRBJ1-4,TRBV5-1,.,TGCGCCAGCAAAAATACAGGTGGAAGGAATGAAAAACTGTTTTTT,CASKNTGGRNEKLFF
TRBD1,TRBJ2-2,TRBV5-4,.,TGTGCCAGCAGTCTCGACAGGGAAGGACTGTTTTTT,CASSLDREGLFF
.,TRBJ2-3,TRBV4-1,.,TGCGCCAGCAGCCAAGGAGGCCCCCTCGGAGATACGCAGTATTTT,CASSQGGPLGDTQYF
.,TRBJ2-7,TRBV30,.,TGTGCCTGGGACACAGGGTCCTACGAGCAGTACTTC,CAWDTGSYEQYF
.,TRBJ1-1,TRBV25-1,.,TGTGCCAGCAGTGATCCCGGACAGCTCCCAGAGGCTTTCTTT,CASSDPGQLPEAFF
TRBD1,TRBJ2-6,TRBV5-4,.,TGTGCCAGCAGCTCGGGACAGGCCGGCGCGAGCTCTGGGGCCAACGTCCTGACTTTC,CASSSGQAGASSGANVLTF
TRBD1,TRBJ2-7,TRBV15,.,TGTGCCACCAGCAGAGGGGGACAGGGAGAGGTCGAGCAGTACTTC,CATSRGGQGEVEQYF
.,TRBJ1-2,TRBV19,.,TGTGCCAGTAGTATAGACGGGGGGCGGAACTATGGCTACACCTTC,CASSIDGGRNYGYTF
TRBD1,TRBJ2-1,TRBV5-1,once,TGCGCCAGCAGCCCAAGGGGGACAGGGAGCTACAATGAGCAGTTCTTC,CASSPRGTGSYNEQFF
TRBD1,TRBJ1-1,TRBV18,.,TGTGCCAGCTCACCATCCGACAGGGTCGTGAACACTGAAGCTTTCTTT,CASSPSDRVVNTEAFF
.,TRBJ2-1,TRBV27,.,TGTGCCAGCAGTTTCCGGGACAATGTGGGGAATGAGCAGTTCTTC,CASSFRDNVGNEQFF
TRBD2,TRBJ2-2,TRBV5-1,few,TGCGCCAGTAGCGGGGGGGCAAGCACCGGGGAGCTGTTTTTT,CASSGGASTGELFF
TRBD2,TRBJ2-4,TRBV19,.,TGTGCCAGTAGTTCGACTAGCGGGAGTGACATTCAGTACTTC,CASSSTSGSDIQYF